These 15 T cell receptor beta chains originate from one sample sequenced in a study of CD8 T cells in ankylosing spondylitis. These receptors have no known antigen. One entry per CDR3 protein, called by TCRdb with MiXCR from the 5' RACE reads. The sample has roughly 450,000 distinct CDR3 sequences, roughly a quarter seen once. Study-wide findings and caveats: Eight or nine highly homologous variants made up a TCR beta motif that seemed to typify ankylosing spondylitis blood.

The sequenced material came from blood, either unsorted or a sorted T cell fraction (not recorded which). The receptors were sampled from a male donor with ankylosing spondylitis.

J is TRBJ2-7 and V is TRBV9; 7 nucleotides line up with TRBD1. Germline V gene sequence: CDR1 SGDLS, CDR2 YYNGEE. V was clipped by 4 bases and J by 6 bases; unmatched bases: 13. The CDR3 runs to 15 residues. The CDR3 DNA reads as TGTGCCAGCAGCCCCCTGTGGACAGGTATCGGCGAGCAGTACTTC. Its protein is CASSPLWTGIGEQYF.

About this clonotype itself: The junction differs from germline at one of its ends, possibly a read error. The rearrangement joins TRBV7-9 to TRBJ2-1; no clear D gene. The CDR3 has 15 residues. CDR1 is SEHNR, CDR2 FQNEAQ, per germline (reference sequence). This CDR3 is CASSLTSTPYNEQFF. CDR3 nucleotide sequence: TGTGCCAGCAGCTTGACTTCTACCCCCTACAATGAGCAGTTTTTC.

This clonotype was counted only a few times. V is TRBV27 and J is TRBJ2-2; TRBD2 aligns across 9 bases. V shed 2 bases, J shed 5 bases, and the junction held 9 bases outside the gene matches. The CDR3 consists of 17 residues. Germline CDR1 is MNHEY and CDR2 is SMNVEV (reference sequence). The CDR3 sequence is CASSLGLAGKGTGELFF. CDR3 nucleotide sequence: TGTGCCAGCAGTTTAGGGCTAGCGGGAAAAGGTACCGGGGAGCTGTTTTTT.

The chain employs TRBV6-1 and TRBJ2-4, with a tentative D call TRBD2 (5 bases). Germline CDR1 is MNHNS and CDR2 is SASEGT. Trimming left V 2 bases short and J 9 bases short, with 14 bases between. CDR3 length equals 14 residues. The CDR3 sequence is CASSEPSQSSIQYF. The CDR3 DNA follows: TGTGCCAGCAGTGAACCTAGCCAGTCTTCCATTCAGTACTTC.

With regard to this clonotype: A read error may produce the germline difference seen at one junction end. The chain uses TRBV5-1 and TRBJ2-1, with 12 bases aligning to TRBD2. The CDR3 runs 19 residues. The V gene's germline CDR1 is SGHRS and CDR2 YFSETQ. The CDR3 is CASSLGLAGGMSSYNEQFF. The DNA for the CDR3 is TGCGCCAGCAGCTTGGGCCTAGCGGGAGGGATGAGCTCCTACAATGAGCAGTTTTTC.

This clonotype was seen only a few times. This chain links TRBV24-1 with TRBJ2-1; 8 bases map to TRBD2. This CDR3 region has 15 residues. CDR1 and CDR2 from the germline V gene are KGHDR and SFDVKD. After removal of 6 bases from V and 0 bases from J, the junction contained 3 bases not matched to a gene. DNA of the CDR3: TGTGCCACCAGTCAACTAGCGGTCTCCTACAATGAGCAGTTCTTC. Translating it yields CATSQLAVSYNEQFF.

This chain links TRBV11-2 with TRBJ2-1, with 15 bases aligning to TRBD2. V dropped 0 bases and J dropped 0; count of bases not matched to a gene: 3. CDR3 size: 19 residues. The germline gives CDR1 SGHAT, CDR2 FQNNGV. The chain's CDR3 is CASSLDRTSGRASYNEQFF. The DNA of the CDR3 is TGTGCCAGCAGCTTAGATCGGACTAGCGGGAGGGCCTCCTACAATGAGCAGTTCTTC.

This chain links TRBV19 with TRBJ1-5; TRBD1 aligns across 7 bases. This CDR3 contains 15 residues. The V gene end was trimmed by 2 bases and the J gene end by 7 bases; junction bases not matched to a gene: 8. Germline values: CDR1 LNHDA, CDR2 SQIVND (reference sequence). In DNA, the CDR3 is TGTGCCAGTAGTATACTTCCGCAGGGGGAACAGCCCCAGCATTTT. Its protein product is CASSILPQGEQPQHF.

This chain links TRBV18 with TRBJ1-2; no definite D call. Germline CDR1 and CDR2: KGHSH and LQKENI. V lost 2 bases to trimming and J lost 2 bases, with 9 bases between them. The CDR3 contains 14 residues. The CDR3 protein is CASSPSQTNYGYTF. The CDR3 nucleotides read TGTGCCAGCTCACCATCACAGACGAACTATGGCTACACCTTC.

The chain recombines TRBV24-1 with TRBJ2-1; 12 bases line up with TRBD2. The CDR3 is 16 residues long. V shed 3 bases, J shed 9 bases, and the junction held 8 bases outside the gene matches. Germline CDR1 KGHDR, CDR2 SFDVKD. For the CDR3, the DNA is TGTGCCACCAGTGATCCGACTAGCGGGAGTCGGAGTGAGCAGTTCTTC. Amino acids: CATSDPTSGSRSEQFF.

The sample holds one count of this clonotype. The chain uses TRBV20-1 and TRBJ1-3; D is undetermined. This CDR3 has 14 residues. Per germline, CDR1 DFQATT and CDR2 SNEGSKA (reference sequence). The CDR3 is CSAARHRSGNTIYF. CDR3 DNA: TGCAGCGCCGCCAGACACCGTTCTGGAAACACCATATATTTT.

V usage is TRBV10-2 and J usage is TRBJ2-1; D is perhaps TRBD2 (5 bases). The ends were cut back, 6 bases at V and 9 bases at J, with 18 bases in the middle. The germline gives CDR1 WSHSY, CDR2 SAAADI. There are 14 residues in the CDR3. The CDR3 reads CASSGTRTSGEQFF. CDR3 DNA: TGCGCCAGCAGCGGAACTAGGACCTCCGGTGAGCAGTTCTTC.

In its sample, this clonotype was seen a few times. This chain uses TRBV12-3 or TRBV12-4 with TRBJ2-5; either TRBD1 or TRBD2 may fit D (6 bases each). The CDR3 contains 15 residues. Trimming removed 6 bases at V and 4 bases at J, with 18 bases between. CDR3: CASRVPKGGGETQYF. The DNA of the CDR3 is TGTGCCAGCAGAGTGCCCAAGGGGGGAGGAGAGACCCAGTACTTC.

The CDR3 is CASTYSRGNNSPLHF. Here the CDR3 DNA reads TGTGCCAGCACCTACTCTAGAGGGAATAATTCACCCCTCCACTTT. This chain uses TRBV2 with TRBJ1-6; D is unresolved. The CDR3 covers 15 residues. V lost 7 bases, J lost 5 bases, and 15 bases lay in between. CDR1 is SNHLY, CDR2 FYNNEI, per germline.

The CDR3 is CASSQGYRGYTQHF. The CDR3 DNA reads TGTGCCAGCAGCCAAGGGTACAGGGGGTATACCCAGCATTTT. The chain carries TRBV3-1 and TRBJ1-5, with TRBD1 identical over 8 bases. This CDR3 has 14 amino acids. CDR1 LGHDT and CDR2 YNNKEL come from the germline V gene (reference sequence). V shed 1 base and J 11 bases; nucleotides not matched to a gene: 7.